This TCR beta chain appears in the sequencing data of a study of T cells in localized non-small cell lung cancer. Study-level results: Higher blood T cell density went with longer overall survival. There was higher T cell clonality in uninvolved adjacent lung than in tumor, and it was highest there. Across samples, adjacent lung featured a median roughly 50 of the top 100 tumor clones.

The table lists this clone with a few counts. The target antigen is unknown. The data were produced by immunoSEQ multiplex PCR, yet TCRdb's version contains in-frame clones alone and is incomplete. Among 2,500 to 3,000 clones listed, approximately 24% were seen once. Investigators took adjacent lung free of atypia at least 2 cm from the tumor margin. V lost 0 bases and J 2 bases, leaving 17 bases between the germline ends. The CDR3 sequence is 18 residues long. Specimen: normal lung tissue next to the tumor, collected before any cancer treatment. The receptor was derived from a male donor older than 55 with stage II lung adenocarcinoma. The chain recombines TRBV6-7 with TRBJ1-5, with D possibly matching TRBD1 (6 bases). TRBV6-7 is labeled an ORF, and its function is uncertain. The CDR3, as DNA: TGTGCCAGCAGTTACTCCCCGAGGGGGATCAAGCGCAATCAGCCCCAGCATTTT. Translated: CASSYSPRGIKRNQPQHF.